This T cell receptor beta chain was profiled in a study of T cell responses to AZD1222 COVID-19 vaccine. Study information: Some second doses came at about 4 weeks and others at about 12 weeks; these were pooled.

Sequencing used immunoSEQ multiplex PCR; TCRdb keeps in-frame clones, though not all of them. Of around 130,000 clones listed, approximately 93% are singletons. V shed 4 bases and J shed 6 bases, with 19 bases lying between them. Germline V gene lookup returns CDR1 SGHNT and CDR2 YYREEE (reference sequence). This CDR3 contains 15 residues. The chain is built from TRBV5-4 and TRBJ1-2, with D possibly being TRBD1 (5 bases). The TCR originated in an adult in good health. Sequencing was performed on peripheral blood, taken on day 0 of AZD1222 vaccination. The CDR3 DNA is TGTGCCAGCAGCCCTCCAGGGAATAACCCAGATGGCTACACCTTC. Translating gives CASSPPGNNPDGYTF.